A single sample is the source of the 20 T cell receptor beta chains below, sequenced in a study of blood T cell repertoires in COVID-19. Using immunoSEQ multiplex PCR, the repertoire was profiled, and TCRdb retains in-frame clones only, with some absent. The top ten hold 8.5% to 9% of the sample, which has 35,000 to 45,000 clones, approximately 80% seen once. Source material: peripheral blood. Every receptor here comes from a man between 65 and 80 years old with active or convalescent COVID-19.

The chain carries TRBV5-1 and TRBJ2-5; D might be TRBD1 (5 bases). Trimming cost V 5 bases and J 0 bases, with 11 bases left between them. The CDR3 covers 14 residues. Per the germline V gene, CDR1 is SGHRS and CDR2 is YFSETQ. The CDR3 loop is CASSRQTYQETQYF. In nucleotides, the CDR3 is TGCGCCAGCAGTCGACAGACGTACCAAGAGACCCAGTACTTC.

For the CDR3, the DNA is TGTGCCAGTAGTTCAGAGACAGGTCTACAATACACAGATACGCAGTATTTT. As protein: CASSSETGLQYTDTQYF. The J gene is TRBJ2-3, the V gene TRBV19, with D tentatively TRBD1 (6 bases). Per the germline V gene, CDR1 is LNHDA and CDR2 is SQIVND (reference sequence). The CDR3 is made up of 17 amino acids. Between the trimmed V and J ends, which lost 5 bases and 2 bases, there was a span of 20 bases.

The rearrangement links TRBV4-2 to TRBJ2-5; perhaps TRBD1 as D (6 bases). V was trimmed by 1 base and J by 2 bases, leaving 11 bases between them. CDR1 is LGHNA, CDR2 YNFKEQ, per germline. This CDR3 contains 15 residues. CDR3 DNA: TGTGCCAGCAGCCAAGGGACAGACCTACAAGAGACCCAGTACTTC. It yields the protein CASSQGTDLQETQYF.

This clone was recorded only once. This chain uses TRBV30 with TRBJ2-5, with 11 bases aligning to TRBD2. The V gene end was trimmed by 3 bases and the J gene end by 4 bases; junction bases not matched to a gene: 1. Germline loops: CDR1 GTSNPN, CDR2 SVGIG (reference sequence). This CDR3 is built from 13 residues. The CDR3: CAWRTSGGETQYF. The CDR3 DNA follows: TGTGCCTGGAGAACTAGCGGGGGAGAGACCCAGTACTTC.

The chain carries TRBV30 and TRBJ1-2, with D perhaps TRBD1 (5 bases). The length of the CDR3 is 12 residues. V lost 2 bases to trimming and J lost 6 bases, with 10 bases between them. CDR1 is GTSNPN, CDR2 SVGIG, per germline (reference sequence). The CDR3 DNA sequence: TGTGCCTGGAGTTTTACAGGAGATGGCTACACCTTC. Its protein is CAWSFTGDGYTF. Full variable domain (rest looked up from reference TRBV30 and TRBJ1-2): SQTIHQWPATLVQPVGSPLSLECTVEGTSNPNLYWYRQAAGRGLQLLFYSVGIGQISSEVPQNLSASRPQDRQFILSSKKLLLSDSGFYLCAWSFTGDGYTFGSGTRLTVV.

The V call is TRBV5-4, the J call TRBJ1-2; weak D call: TRBD1 (5 bases). The CDR3 is 15 amino acids. Per the germline V gene, CDR1 is SGHNT and CDR2 is YYREEE (reference sequence). V gave up 3 bases and J gave up 2 bases, with 14 bases separating them. For the CDR3, the DNA is TGTGCCAGCAGCTCTAATTGGGGCACCAACTATGGCTACACCTTC. Amino acids: CASSSNWGTNYGYTF.

V is TRBV7-9 and J is TRBJ1-6; 7 bases agree with TRBD1. The CDR3 has 15 residues. CDR1 is SEHNR, CDR2 FQNEAQ, per germline (reference sequence). Unmatched junction bases numbered 3, after V lost 1 base and J lost 6 bases. CDR3 in amino acids: CASSLGDSGNSPLHF. CDR3 coding DNA: TGTGCCAGCAGCTTAGGGGACAGCGGTAATTCACCCCTCCACTTT.

This clone occurred a few times. The genes are TRBV6-5 and TRBJ1-1, with 10 bases lining up with TRBD1. Trimming cost V 4 bases and J 6 bases; bases outside gene matches: 11. This CDR3 has 16 residues. Germline CDR1 reads MNHEY; CDR2 reads SVGAGI. In nucleotides, the CDR3 is TGTGCCAGCAGTTCCGGACAGGGGGTAGGAGTGGCTGAAGCTTTCTTT. This encodes CASSSGQGVGVAEAFF.

This chain joins TRBV5-5 and TRBJ1-1; 8 nucleotides line up with TRBD1. With V trimmed by 4 bases and J by 7 bases, 12 bases remained unmatched. Germline V gives CDR1 SGHKS, CDR2 YYEKEE (reference sequence). CDR3 length: 15 amino acids. The CDR3 loop is CASSPRPGQAFEAFF. For the CDR3, the DNA is TGTGCCAGCAGCCCCCGCCCGGGACAGGCCTTTGAAGCTTTCTTT.

CDR3 region: CASSIGSGGLTNEQFF. CDR3 DNA sequence: TGTGCCAGTAGTATAGGGAGCGGGGGACTCACCAATGAGCAGTTCTTC. V is TRBV19 and J is TRBJ2-1, with TRBD2 matching over 8 bases. This CDR3 has 16 residues. V lost 1 base and J lost 6; bases outside the gene matches: 8. Germline V gene lookup returns CDR1 LNHDA and CDR2 SQIVND (reference sequence).

This clone has more than one count but fewer than ten. This sequence joins TRBV6-5 and TRBJ2-6; 7 positions match TRBD1. The CDR3 length is 14 residues. Trimming cost V 10 bases and J 2 bases; bases outside gene matches: 5. Per the germline V gene, CDR1 is MNHEY and CDR2 is SVGAGI. As DNA, the CDR3 is TGTGCCACCAGCACAGGGGCTGGGGCCAACGTCCTGACTTTC. As protein: CATSTGAGANVLTF.

This chain uses TRBV28 with TRBJ2-7; 8 positions match TRBD1. V was clipped by 5 bases and J by 7 bases; unmatched bases: 10. The V gene's germline CDR1 is MDHEN and CDR2 SYDVKM. The CDR3 has 14 amino acids. CDR3 protein: CASSPPVQGEEQYF. CDR3 DNA sequence: TGTGCCAGCAGTCCACCCGTACAGGGGGAAGAGCAGTACTTC.

This chain joins TRBV9 and TRBJ1-2, with TRBD1 matching over 9 bases. The CDR3 has 14 amino acids. Germline V CDR1 and CDR2: SGDLS, YYNGEE. Trimming at V came to 1 base and at J to 8 bases, leaving 6 bases not matched to a gene. The CDR3 spells CASSVNRGLEGYTF. CDR3 bases: TGTGCCAGCAGCGTAAACAGGGGGCTAGAAGGCTACACCTTC.

The chain recombines TRBV1 with TRBJ2-5; the table calls TRBD2, which could not be checked here. TRBV1 is marked as a pseudogene. This CDR3 has 14 amino acids. The CDR3 sequence is CTSRRTGGQETQYF. Here the CDR3 DNA reads TGCACCAGCAGAAGGACCGGGGGGCAAGAGACCCAGTACTTC.

The CDR3 sequence: CAWRGTGVGTDTQYF. As DNA, the CDR3 is TGTGCCTGGAGAGGGACAGGGGTAGGCACAGATACGCAGTATTTT. The chain has TRBV30 and TRBJ2-3, with 10 bases that match TRBD1. This CDR3 spans 15 amino acids. Germline trimming cut 3 bases from V and 1 base from J; bases unmatched to any gene: 4. Germline V gene sequence: CDR1 GTSNPN, CDR2 SVGIG (reference sequence).

The chain joins TRBV3-1 (or the pseudogene TRBV3-2) to TRBJ2-3; 9 bases are shared with TRBD2. The trim removed 6 bases at V and 5 bases at J, leaving 9 bases unmatched. Germline V gives CDR1 LGHDT, CDR2 YNNKEL (reference sequence). The CDR3 has 15 residues. DNA for the CDR3: TGTGCCAGCAGATACCGGACTAGCGAGGGAGATACGCAGTATTTT. It specifies CASRYRTSEGDTQYF.

The chain carries TRBV11-2 and TRBJ1-1; D not resolved. Per the germline V gene, CDR1 is SGHAT and CDR2 is FQNNGV. V dropped 6 bases and J dropped 4 bases, with 9 bases sitting between them. CDR3 size: 12 residues. CDR3 sequence (DNA): TGTGCCAGCAGATCATATAGCACTGAAGCTTTCTTT. This gives the protein CASRSYSTEAFF.

The DNA for the CDR3 is TGTGCCAGCAGTTACCGGGGGACAGGGGCCCAAGAGACCCAGTACTTC. It codes for CASSYRGTGAQETQYF. This rearrangement joins TRBV6-5 to TRBJ2-5, with TRBD1 matching over 10 bases. The CDR3 length is 16 residues. Germline values: CDR1 MNHEY, CDR2 SVGAGI. With 2 bases clipped from V and 1 base from J, the junction kept 4 bases outside the gene matches.

The CDR3 nucleotides read TGTGCCAGCAGTACTTCTCTAACTAGTTCCGAGCAGTACTTC. It codes for CASSTSLTSSEQYF. V gene TRBV6-5 combines with J gene TRBJ2-7; TRBD2 is a possible D gene (5 bases). The V gene's germline CDR1 is MNHEY and CDR2 SVGAGI. V shed 5 bases and J shed 6 bases, with 17 bases lying between them. The CDR3 totals 14 residues.

This chain links TRBV23-1 with TRBJ1-2; TRBD1 agrees at 12 bases. TRBV23-1 is noted as an ORF with a role that remains uncertain. CDR3 length equals 19 residues. V shed 0 bases and J 3 bases; nucleotides not matched to a gene: 11. The CDR3 sequence is CASSQSGRDRGLSYYGYTF. CDR3 DNA sequence: TGCGCCAGCAGTCAATCAGGCCGGGACAGGGGGCTTTCCTACTATGGCTACACCTTC.